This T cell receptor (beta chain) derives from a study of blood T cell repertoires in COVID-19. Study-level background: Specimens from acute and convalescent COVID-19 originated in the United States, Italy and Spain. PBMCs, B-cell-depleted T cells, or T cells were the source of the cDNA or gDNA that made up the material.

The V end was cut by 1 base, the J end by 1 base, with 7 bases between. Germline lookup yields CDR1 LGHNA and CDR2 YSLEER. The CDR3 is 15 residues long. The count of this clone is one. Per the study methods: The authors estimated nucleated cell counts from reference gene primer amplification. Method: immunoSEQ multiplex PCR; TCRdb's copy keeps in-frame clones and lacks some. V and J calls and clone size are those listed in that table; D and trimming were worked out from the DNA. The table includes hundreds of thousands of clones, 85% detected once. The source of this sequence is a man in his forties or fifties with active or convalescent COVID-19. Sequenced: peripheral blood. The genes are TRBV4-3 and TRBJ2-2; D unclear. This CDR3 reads CASSQATRNTGELFF. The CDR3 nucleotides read TGCGCCAGCAGCCAAGCAACACGGAACACCGGGGAGCTGTTTTTT.